This TCR beta chain came from a study of blood T cell repertoires in COVID-19. About the research overall: The origin of the acute and convalescent COVID-19 samples was the United States, Italy and Spain. From T cells, B-cell-depleted T cells, or PBMCs came the material, which was cDNA or gDNA.

Authors' analysis steps: Cell counts per sample came from amplifying reference gene primers. Assay used: immunoSEQ multiplex PCR; TCRdb lists only in-frame clones, some missing. Clone size and the V and J calls come from that table; the DNA yielded D and trimming. The table lists about 98,000 clones, 85% to 90% of them singletons. CDR1 is SGHKS, CDR2 YYEKEE, per germline (reference sequence). Germline trimming cut 0 bases from V and 9 bases from J; bases unmatched to any gene: 10. This CDR3 comprises 16 residues. This rearrangement joins TRBV5-5 to TRBJ1-5, with 9 bases matching TRBD1. Sequencing used peripheral blood. The clonotype was recovered from a man aged 50 or older with active or convalescent COVID-19. Written as DNA, the CDR3 is TGTGCCAGCAGCTTGGACGCGGGGACAGGGATGGGGCCCCAGCATTTT. Translation gives CASSLDAGTGMGPQHF.